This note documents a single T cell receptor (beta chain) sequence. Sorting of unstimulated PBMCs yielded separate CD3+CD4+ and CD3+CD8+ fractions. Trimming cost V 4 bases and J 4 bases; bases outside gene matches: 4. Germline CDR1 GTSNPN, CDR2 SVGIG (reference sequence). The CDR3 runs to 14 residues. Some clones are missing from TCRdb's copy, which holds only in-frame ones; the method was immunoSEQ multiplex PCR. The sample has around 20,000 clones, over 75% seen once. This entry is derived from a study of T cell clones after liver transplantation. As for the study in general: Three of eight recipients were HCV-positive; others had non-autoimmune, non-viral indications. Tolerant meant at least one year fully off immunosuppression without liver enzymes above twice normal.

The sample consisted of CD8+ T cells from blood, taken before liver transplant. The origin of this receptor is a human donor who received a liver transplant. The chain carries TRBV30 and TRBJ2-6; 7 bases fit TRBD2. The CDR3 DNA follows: TGTGCCTGGACCGCGGGGGTCGGGGCCAACGTCCTGACTTTC. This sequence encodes CAWTAGVGANVLTF.